This TCR beta chain was sequenced for a study of lymphopenia after photon versus proton radiotherapy. A single count supports this clone. Its matching antigen is unknown. Whole-study findings and limits: A bigger post-nadir fall in TCR diversity correlated inversely with survival time in deceased patients. Under photons, naive T cells and diversity fell while effector/memory populations rose. Authors raise, but do not show, better survival with proton therapy.

Clones were read by immunoSEQ multiplex PCR, and TCRdb kept only the in-frame ones, dropping some. The sample has about 42,000 clones; roughly four fifths are singletons. The CDR3 is 15 residues long. Deletions cut 10 bases from V and 7 bases from J, with 23 bases between. The germline V gene has CDR1 LNHDA and CDR2 SQIVND (reference sequence). Sequencing was performed on peripheral blood, taken from a patient treated with proton-based radiotherapy. The chain is built from TRBV19 and TRBJ2-1; D gene ambiguous. This TCR came from a woman in her sixties or seventies with pancreatic cancer. The CDR3 coding sequence is TGTGCCACGCGAGAAAAGAAGGCCCCACGAAATGAGCAGTTCTTC. Amino acid sequence: CATREKKAPRNEQFF.